The clone carrying this T cell receptor (beta chain) was observed once. Assay: immunoSEQ multiplex PCR; the TCRdb copy retains only in-frame clones and omits some. Counted here are fewer than 20,000 clones, 80% to 90% occurring once; the ten biggest clones make up around 7.7%. The data were taken from a study of T cell changes during pregnancy in multiple sclerosis. The germline V gene encodes CDR1 MDHEN and CDR2 SYDVKM. V was shortened by 4 bases and J by 2 bases, with 10 bases between the two germline ends. The CDR3 loop spans 14 amino acids. The TCR sequence derives from a female donor in good health, enrolled as a control in a pregnancy study. The specimen comprised CD8+ T cells from peripheral blood mononuclear cells, sampled in the second trimester of pregnancy. This chain uses TRBV28 with TRBJ2-3; D is ambiguous. The CDR3 DNA is TGTGCCAGCAGTTATGACTCATTCACAGATACGCAGTATTTT. This translates into CASSYDSFTDTQYF.